These 2 T cell receptor beta chains were sequenced from one sample in a study of blood T cell repertoires in COVID-19. Generated by immunoSEQ multiplex PCR, the TCRdb table keeps only in-frame clones and is missing some. The table records 250,000 or so clones, around 83% of them present only once. The sequencing sample was made of peripheral blood. The receptors come from a man aged 30-40 years who had recovered from COVID-19.

The V gene is TRBV6-2 or TRBV6-3, the J gene TRBJ2-5; TRBD1 matches 7 bases. CDR1 MNHEY and CDR2 SVGEGT come from the germline V gene. CDR3 length: 14 amino acids. V lost 5 bases, J lost 4 bases, and 7 bases stayed unmatched. The CDR3 loop reads CASSLPGGGETQYF. As DNA, the CDR3 is TGTGCCAGCAGTCTACCAGGGGGTGGAGAGACCCAGTACTTC.

This clone showed up just once. V gene TRBV7-9 combines with J gene TRBJ1-2, with 7 bases aligning to TRBD1. This CDR3 is built from 13 residues. In germline, CDR1 is SEHNR, CDR2 FQNEAQ (reference sequence). Trimming cost V 4 bases and J 8 bases; bases outside gene matches: 7. CDR3 sequence: CASSSGTEGGYTF. CDR3 nucleotides: TGTGCCAGCAGCTCTGGGACAGAAGGAGGCTACACCTTC.